A single sample is the source of the 3 T cell receptor beta chains below, sequenced in a study of cytomegalovirus exposure and HLA in healthy donors. The PCR ran on 60 Vbeta and 13 Jbeta primers. The table came from immunoSEQ multiplex PCR; TCRdb's copy has only in-frame clones and leaves some out. The table has 95,000 to 150,000 clones, approximately 78% seen once. Sample: PBMCs. These receptor sequences come from a woman in her 40s in good health and CMV-seropositive.

The V call is TRBV7-2, the J call TRBJ1-1, with D perhaps TRBD1 (5 bases). V was pared by 6 bases and J by 4 bases, with 12 bases between. The CDR3 runs 13 residues. Per germline, CDR1 SGHTA and CDR2 FQGNSA. The CDR3 DNA sequence: TGTGCCAGCAGATTTACAGGTACCACTGAAGCTTTCTTT. Its protein product is CASRFTGTTEAFF.

This sequence joins TRBV4-3 and TRBJ2-1; 8 bases match TRBD2. Trimming cost V 2 bases and J 7 bases; bases outside gene matches: 7. Germline V lookup: CDR1 LGHNA, CDR2 YSLEER. This CDR3 has 15 amino acids. The CDR3 bases are TGCGCCAGCAGCCAATTGACGGGGGGGTGGAATGAGCAGTTCTTC. Residues: CASSQLTGGWNEQFF.

The V gene is TRBV6-6, the J gene TRBJ2-3; perhaps TRBD1 as D (6 bases). Germline CDR1 MNHNY, CDR2 SVGAGI (reference sequence). V was cut by 0 bases and J by 3 bases, with 13 bases left in between. The CDR3 totals 16 residues. CDR3 in DNA: TGTGCCAGCAGTTACTCTTTCGGGCAGGGGACAGATACGCAGTATTTT. This codes for CASSYSFGQGTDTQYF.